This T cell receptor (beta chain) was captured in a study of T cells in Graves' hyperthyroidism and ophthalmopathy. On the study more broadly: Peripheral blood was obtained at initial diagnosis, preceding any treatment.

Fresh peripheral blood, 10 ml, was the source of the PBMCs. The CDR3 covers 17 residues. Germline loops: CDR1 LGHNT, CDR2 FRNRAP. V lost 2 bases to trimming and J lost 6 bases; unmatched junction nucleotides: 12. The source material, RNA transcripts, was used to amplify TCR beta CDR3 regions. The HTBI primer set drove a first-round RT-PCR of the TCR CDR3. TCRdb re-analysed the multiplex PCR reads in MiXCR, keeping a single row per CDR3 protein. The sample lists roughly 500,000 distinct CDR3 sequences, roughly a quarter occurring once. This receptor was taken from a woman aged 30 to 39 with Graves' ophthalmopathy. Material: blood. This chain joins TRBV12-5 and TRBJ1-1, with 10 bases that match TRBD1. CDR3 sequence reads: CASGLSSRDRGYPEAFF. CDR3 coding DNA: TGTGCTAGTGGTTTGAGCAGTCGGGACAGGGGTTACCCTGAAGCTTTCTTT. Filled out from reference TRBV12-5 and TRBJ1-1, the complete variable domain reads DARVTQTPRHKVTEMGQEVTMRCQPILGHNTVFWYRQTMMQGLELLAYFRNRAPLDDSGMPKDRFSAEMPDATLATLKIQPSEPRDSAVYFCASGLSSRDRGYPEAFFGQGTRLTVV.